The next 32 T cell receptor beta chains were all read from a single sample in a study of T cell clones after liver transplantation. Libraries were prepared by immunoSEQ multiplex PCR; TCRdb keeps only in-frame clonotypes and omits some of them. The repertoire holds tens of thousands of clones, with roughly 80% as singletons. The sample was CD4+ T cells from blood, taken at the 22-month timepoint. Source of these receptors: a human patient who received a liver transplant. Some T cells may be supplied by the graft donor.

This clone has only one observation. This chain uses TRBV7-2 with TRBJ2-5, with TRBD1 identical over 8 bases. V lost 4 bases to trimming and J lost 3 bases; unmatched junction nucleotides: 4. This CDR3 is 14 amino acids long. Germline CDR1 is SGHTA and CDR2 is FQGNSA. CDR3 sequence reads: CASSYRTGKETQYF. The CDR3 DNA reads as TGTGCCAGCAGCTACCGGACAGGGAAAGAGACCCAGTACTTC.

V and J are TRBV4-3 and TRBJ2-1; D may be TRBD1 (5 bases). The CDR3 is made up of 13 amino acids. CDR1 LGHNA and CDR2 YSLEER come from the germline V gene. With 6 bases removed from V and 0 bases from J, the gap between germline ends came to 6 bases. The CDR3 DNA follows: TGCGCCAGCAGTGACAGCTCCTACAATGAGCAGTTCTTC. This codes for CASSDSSYNEQFF.

The chain couples TRBV6-6 to TRBJ1-5; a possible D gene is TRBD1 (5 bases). The CDR3 has 15 amino acids. V was shortened by 6 bases and J by 0 bases, with 12 bases between the two germline ends. Germline lookup yields CDR1 MNHNY and CDR2 SVGAGI (reference sequence). The DNA for the CDR3 is TGTGCCAGCAGGAGGGGTTCCAATAGCAATCAGCCCCAGCATTTT. Its protein is CASRRGSNSNQPQHF.

The gene calls are TRBV7-2 and TRBJ1-2, with D unresolved. Trimming stripped 5 bases from V and 4 bases from J, with 8 bases between. Germline values: CDR1 SGHTA, CDR2 FQGNSA. The CDR3 sequence is 12 residues long. CDR3 protein: CASSLKGYGYTF. The CDR3 bases are TGTGCCAGCAGCCTAAAGGGCTATGGCTACACCTTC.

The genes are TRBV5-1 and TRBJ2-7; tentatively, D is TRBD2 (5 bases). V gave up 4 bases and J gave up 6 bases, with 17 bases separating them. Per germline, CDR1 SGHRS and CDR2 YFSETQ. The CDR3 extends over 14 amino acids. CDR3 in DNA: TGCGCCAGCAGCGAAGGAGGTCGGGTGGGCGAGCAGTACTTC. Its protein is CASSEGGRVGEQYF. The whole variable domain, remainder taken from reference TRBV5-1 and TRBJ2-7, is KAGVTQTPRYLIKTRGQQVTLSCSPISGHRSVSWYQQTPGQGLQFLFEYFSETQRNKGNFPGRFSGRQFSNSRSEMNVSTLELGDSALYLCASSEGGRVGEQYFGPGTRLTVT.

CDR3 sequence: CASSMMGVQETQYF. As DNA, the CDR3 is TGTGCCAGTAGTATGATGGGGGTCCAAGAGACCCAGTACTTC. V gene TRBV19 combines with J gene TRBJ2-5; D might be TRBD1 or TRBD2, each matching 5 bases. Trimming cost V 3 bases and J 1 base, with 9 bases left between them. The length of the CDR3 is 14 residues. Germline-derived CDR1 and CDR2 are LNHDA and SQIVND (reference sequence).

This clone was counted once. The chain has TRBV2 and TRBJ2-7; 8 bases are shared with TRBD2. This CDR3 has 16 residues. Germline V CDR1 and CDR2: SNHLY, FYNNEI. The J segment lost 0 bases and the V segment lost 3 bases, leaving 7 bases of the junction unmatched. In DNA form, the CDR3 reads TGTGCCAGCAGTGAGGTTGGGCGGGGGGACTCCTACGAGCAGTACTTC. Encoded protein: CASSEVGRGDSYEQYF.

The chain is built from TRBV11-3 and TRBJ2-2; 7 bases fit TRBD2. The CDR3 loop spans 16 amino acids. From germline, CDR1 is SGHNT and CDR2 YENEEA. V lost 5 bases and J lost 0; bases outside the gene matches: 6. CDR3 DNA: TGTGCCAGCAGCCCCGGACGGGGGGCGAACACCGGGGAGCTGTTTTTT. Protein: CASSPGRGANTGELFF.

This chain uses TRBV5-1 with TRBJ2-7; D may be TRBD2 (6 bases). CDR3 length equals 15 residues. Germline V gene lookup returns CDR1 SGHRS and CDR2 YFSETQ. The ends were cut back, 0 bases at V and 6 bases at J, with 16 bases in the middle. The CDR3 loop is CASSLEGAGRSEQYF. Here the CDR3 DNA reads TGCGCCAGCAGCTTGGAAGGGGCGGGAAGGAGCGAGCAGTACTTC.

The CDR3 region has the DNA TGCAGCGCTACCCGGGAGGCTAACTATGGCTACACCTTC. Its protein is CSATREANYGYTF. The V and J genes are TRBV29-1 and TRBJ1-2; D is undetermined. V was shortened by 7 bases and J by 0 bases, with 12 bases between the two germline ends. Germline CDR1 SQVTM, CDR2 ANQGSEA. The CDR3 runs to 13 residues.

The sample holds one count of this clone. The rearrangement joins TRBV18 to TRBJ2-5; TRBD2 matches at 13 bases. Germline V lookup: CDR1 KGHSH, CDR2 LQKENI. This CDR3 is 14 amino acids long. Germline trimming cut 4 bases from V and 5 bases from J; bases unmatched to any gene: 1. CDR3 nucleotides: TGTGCCAGCTCACTGACTAGCGGGAGGGAGACCCAGTACTTC. It specifies CASSLTSGRETQYF.

This chain joins TRBV7-3 and TRBJ2-7; a possible D gene is TRBD2 (7 bases). Germline assignment: CDR1 SGHTA and CDR2 FQGTGA. The CDR3 extends over 16 amino acids. The V and J ends lost 5 bases and 2 bases respectively, with 19 bases between them. DNA of the CDR3: TGTGCCAGCAGCCCCCGAGGGGGGGACACCACCTACGAGCAGTACTTC. The encoded protein is CASSPRGGDTTYEQYF.

The rearrangement links TRBV9 to TRBJ1-2, with TRBD1 identical over 7 bases. In germline, CDR1 is SGDLS, CDR2 YYNGEE. CDR3 length: 13 amino acids. J gave up 14 bases and V 3 bases, and 13 bases lay outside the gene matches. The CDR3 loop reads CASSGNRGRRITF. The CDR3 nucleotides read TGTGCCAGCAGCGGAAACAGGGGCCGGCGTATAACCTTC.

This clone appeared a single time. The V and J genes are TRBV27 and TRBJ2-7, with D hard to call. The CDR3 length is 15 residues. V lost 3 bases, J lost 3 bases, and 15 bases lay in between. CDR1 and CDR2 from the germline V gene are MNHEY and SMNVEV (reference sequence). The CDR3 is CASSLVWGSLYEQYF. The CDR3 DNA reads as TGTGCCAGCAGTTTGGTCTGGGGATCTCTCTACGAGCAGTACTTC.

The DNA of the CDR3 is TGTGCCAGCATCTCTAGGTCCCCCTACGAGCAGTACTTC. Its protein is CASISRSPYEQYF. The V call is TRBV5-6, the J call TRBJ2-7; D gene unclear. Trimming left V 6 bases short and J 2 bases short, with 12 bases between. The CDR3 contains 13 residues. Germline V lookup: CDR1 SGHDT, CDR2 YYEEEE.

This rearrangement joins TRBV5-3 to TRBJ2-5, with 7 positions matching TRBD2. TRBV5-3 is an ORF, with its function uncertain. This CDR3 has 15 residues. The J segment lost 4 bases and the V segment lost 0 bases, leaving 6 bases of the junction unmatched. In nucleotides, the CDR3 is TGTGCCAGAAGCTTGGTTGTCGGGGAGGGAGAGACCCAGTACTTC. This translates into CARSLVVGEGETQYF.

V and J are TRBV18 and TRBJ1-2, with 7 bases fitting TRBD1. J gave up 2 bases and V 5 bases, and 2 bases lay outside the gene matches. In germline, CDR1 is KGHSH, CDR2 LQKENI. This CDR3 is 13 amino acids long. In nucleotides, the CDR3 is TGTGCCAGCTCATCGGGACAGAACTATGGCTACACCTTC. This sequence encodes CASSSGQNYGYTF.

The gene calls are TRBV30 and TRBJ2-5; D may correspond to TRBD1 or TRBD2 (6 bases each). The V end lost 1 base, the J end lost 4 bases, and 10 bases lay between the germline ends. The germline CDR1 and CDR2 sequences are GTSNPN and SVGIG (reference sequence). This CDR3 has 13 residues. The CDR3 sequence is CAWSGGARETQYF. The CDR3 region has the DNA TGTGCCTGGAGTGGGGGGGCGAGAGAGACCCAGTACTTC.

The chain couples TRBV10-3 to TRBJ2-1; the match to TRBD2 covers 14 bases. Looked up from germline, CDR1 is ENHRY and CDR2 is SYGVKD. The CDR3 extends over 18 amino acids. Germline trimming cut 10 bases from V and 1 base from J; bases unmatched to any gene: 12. The CDR3 coding sequence is TGTGCCACCCGGCCCGGGACTAGCGGGAGTACGTCCTACAATGAGCAGTTCTTC. It translates to CATRPGTSGSTSYNEQFF.

The chain carries TRBV5-6 and TRBJ2-7; the D gene is possibly TRBD2 (5 bases). The V end was cut by 1 base, the J end by 2 bases, with 7 bases between. Germline CDR1 and CDR2: SGHDT and YYEEEE. This CDR3 spans 13 amino acids. The CDR3 loop reads CASSLSGPYEQYF. The CDR3 DNA sequence: TGTGCCAGCAGCTTGAGCGGCCCCTACGAGCAGTACTTC.

The chain carries TRBV28 and TRBJ2-3; D is uncertain. V shed 3 bases and J shed 1 base, with 8 bases lying between them. Germline loops: CDR1 MDHEN, CDR2 SYDVKM. CDR3 length: 14 residues. The CDR3 here is CASSLGPRTDTQYF. The CDR3 nucleotides are TGTGCCAGCAGTTTGGGTCCGCGCACAGATACGCAGTATTTT. Full variable domain (rest looked up from reference TRBV28 and TRBJ2-3): DVKVTQSSRYLVKRTGEKVFLECVQDMDHENMFWYRQDPGLGLRLIYFSYDVKMKEKGDIPEGYSVSREKKERFSLILESASTNQTSMYLCASSLGPRTDTQYFGPGTRLTVL.

CDR3 sequence reads: CASSTGTSWREQYF. CDR3 DNA sequence: TGTGCCAGCTCAACCGGGACTAGTTGGCGCGAGCAGTACTTC. This chain uses TRBV18 with TRBJ2-7, with 8 bases fitting TRBD2. Germline V CDR1 and CDR2: KGHSH, LQKENI. The CDR3 extends over 14 amino acids. V trimming: 5 bases; J trimming: 6 bases; junction bases outside the gene matches: 9.

The rearrangement uses TRBV4-2 and TRBJ1-2; D gene unclear. Germline V lookup: CDR1 LGHNA, CDR2 YNFKEQ. This CDR3 comprises 12 residues. V lost 5 bases, J lost 4 bases, and 8 bases lay in between. The CDR3 bases are TGTGCCAGCAGCGAGGGCTTCTATGGCTACACCTTC. Its translation is CASSEGFYGYTF.

The J gene is TRBJ2-5, the V gene TRBV11-2, with no clear D. Deletions cut 5 bases from V and 5 bases from J, with 12 bases between. This CDR3 region has 13 residues. Germline CDR1 is SGHAT and CDR2 is FQNNGV. CDR3: CASSARGPETQYF. CDR3 sequence (DNA): TGTGCCAGCAGCGCGAGAGGACCTGAGACCCAGTACTTC.

The gene calls are TRBV7-9 and TRBJ2-7; 8 bases line up with TRBD2. The CDR3 covers 14 residues. V was clipped by 5 bases and J by 5 bases; unmatched bases: 8. Germline CDR1 reads SEHNR; CDR2 reads FQNEAQ (reference sequence). The CDR3 region has the DNA TGTGCCAGCAGCCTCGGGACTAGGAGGCACGAGCAGTACTTC. It specifies CASSLGTRRHEQYF. The full variable domain, completed using reference TRBV7-9 and TRBJ2-7, is DTGVSQNPRHKITKRGQNVTFRCDPISEHNRLYWYRQTLGQGPEFLTYFQNEAQLEKSRLLSDRFSAERPKGSFSTLEIQRTEQGDSAMYLCASSLGTRRHEQYFGPGTRLTVT.

The chain has TRBV7-2 and TRBJ1-2, with D possibly being TRBD1 (6 bases). The V and J ends lost 5 bases and 4 bases respectively, with 14 bases between them. The CDR3 contains 14 residues. Germline lookup yields CDR1 SGHTA and CDR2 FQGNSA. The CDR3: CASSEGGVLYGYTF. The CDR3 DNA reads TGTGCCAGCAGCGAAGGGGGGGTCCTCTATGGCTACACCTTC.

This clone was counted only a few times. The rearrangement joins TRBV28 to TRBJ1-3; D is undetermined. The germline V gene encodes CDR1 MDHEN and CDR2 SYDVKM. This CDR3 spans 15 amino acids. V was cut by 3 bases and J by 4 bases, with 13 bases left in between. This chain's CDR3 is CASSLRRVEGNTIYF. CDR3 DNA: TGTGCCAGCAGTTTGCGCCGGGTCGAGGGAAACACCATATATTTT.

The genes are TRBV6-1 and TRBJ1-2, with a weak D call TRBD1 (5 bases). The CDR3 length is 12 residues. CDR1 is MNHNS and CDR2 is SASEGT in the germline V gene. V was shortened by 3 bases and J by 8 bases, with 10 bases between the two germline ends. The CDR3 DNA follows: TGTGCCAGCAGTGATGGGGGGAAGGGCTACACCTTC. Translated: CASSDGGKGYTF.

CDR3 protein: CASSSNQGPNTEAFF. The DNA of the CDR3 is TGTGCCAGCAGCTCCAACCAGGGGCCGAACACTGAAGCTTTCTTT. The chain joins TRBV11-3 to TRBJ1-1, with a weak D call TRBD1 (6 bases). Trimming removed 4 bases from V and 1 base from J, with 13 bases in between. This CDR3 spans 15 amino acids. CDR1 is SGHNT, CDR2 YENEEA, per germline.

This clone was counted a single time. The chain recombines TRBV9 with TRBJ2-1, with 9 bases identical to TRBD1. CDR3 length equals 17 residues. Germline assignment: CDR1 SGDLS and CDR2 YYNGEE. The junction had 8 bases not matched to a gene; V was cut back by 4 bases and J by 0 bases. CDR3 in amino acids: CASSTSGTGHSYNEQFF. CDR3 nucleotides: TGTGCCAGCAGCACATCCGGGACAGGGCACTCCTACAATGAGCAGTTCTTC.

The chain combines TRBV19 with TRBJ2-3; TRBD1 matches 9 bases. CDR1 is LNHDA and CDR2 is SQIVND in the germline V gene (reference sequence). The CDR3 is 14 amino acids. The ends lost 6 bases at V and 2 bases at J; junction bases unmatched: 3. DNA for the CDR3: TGTGCCAGTAGAGACAGGGGGATCACAGATACGCAGTATTTT. Its translation: CASRDRGITDTQYF.

This clone has a handful of counts. V is TRBV4-3 and J is TRBJ1-2; TRBD1 matches 7 bases. V lost 4 bases, J lost 4 bases, and 0 bases stayed unmatched. Per the germline V gene, CDR1 is LGHNA and CDR2 is YSLEER. The CDR3 loop spans 12 amino acids. The CDR3 sequence is CASSPGGYGYTF. The CDR3 nucleotides are TGCGCCAGCAGCCCAGGGGGCTATGGCTACACCTTC.